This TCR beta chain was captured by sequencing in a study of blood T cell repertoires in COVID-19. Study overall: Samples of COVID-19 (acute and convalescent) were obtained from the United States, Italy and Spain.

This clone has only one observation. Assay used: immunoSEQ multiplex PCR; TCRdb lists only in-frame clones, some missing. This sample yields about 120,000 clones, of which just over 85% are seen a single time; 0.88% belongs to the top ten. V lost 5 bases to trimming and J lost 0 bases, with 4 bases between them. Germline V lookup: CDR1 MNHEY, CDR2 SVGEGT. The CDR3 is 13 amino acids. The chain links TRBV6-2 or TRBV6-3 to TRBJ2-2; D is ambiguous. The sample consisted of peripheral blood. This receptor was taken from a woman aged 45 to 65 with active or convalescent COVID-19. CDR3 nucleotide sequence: TGTGCCAGCAGTGCGGCGAACACCGGGGAGCTGTTTTTT. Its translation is CASSAANTGELFF.